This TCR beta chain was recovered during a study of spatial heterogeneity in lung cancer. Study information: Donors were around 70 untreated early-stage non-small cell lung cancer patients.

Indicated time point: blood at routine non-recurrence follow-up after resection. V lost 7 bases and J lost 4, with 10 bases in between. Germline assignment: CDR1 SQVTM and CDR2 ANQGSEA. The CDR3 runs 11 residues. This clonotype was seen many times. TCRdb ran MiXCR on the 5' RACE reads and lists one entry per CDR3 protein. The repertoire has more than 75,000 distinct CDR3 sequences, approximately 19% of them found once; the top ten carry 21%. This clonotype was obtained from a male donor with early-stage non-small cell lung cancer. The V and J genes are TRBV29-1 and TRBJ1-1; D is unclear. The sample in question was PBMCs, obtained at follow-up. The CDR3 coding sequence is TGCAGCGCTAGTAAGAGCACTGAAGCTTTCTTT. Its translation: CSASKSTEAFF.